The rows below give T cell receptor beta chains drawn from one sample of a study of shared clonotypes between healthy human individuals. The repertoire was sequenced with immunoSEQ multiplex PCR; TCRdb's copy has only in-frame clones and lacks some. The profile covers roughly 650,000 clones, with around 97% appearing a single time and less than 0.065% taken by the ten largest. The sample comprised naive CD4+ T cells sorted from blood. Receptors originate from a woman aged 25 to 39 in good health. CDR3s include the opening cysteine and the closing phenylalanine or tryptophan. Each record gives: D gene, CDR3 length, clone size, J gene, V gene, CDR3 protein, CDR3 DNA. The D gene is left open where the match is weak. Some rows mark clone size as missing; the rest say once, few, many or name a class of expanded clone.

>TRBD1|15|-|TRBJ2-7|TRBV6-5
CASRPDRGEGYEQYF
TGTGCCAGCAGACCGGACAGGGGCGAAGGCTACGAGCAGTACTTC
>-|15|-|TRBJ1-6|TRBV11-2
CASSLDRPGNSPLHF
TGTGCCAGCAGCTTAGATCGGCCAGGAAATTCACCCCTCCACTTT
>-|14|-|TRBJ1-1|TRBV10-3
CAISSGTTNTEAFF
TGTGCCATCAGTTCCGGGACAACGAACACTGAAGCTTTCTTT
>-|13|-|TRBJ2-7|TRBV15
CATSSPQTYEQYF
TGTGCCACCAGCAGTCCCCAAACCTACGAGCAGTACTTC
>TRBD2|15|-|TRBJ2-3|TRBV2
CASKGLAGRTDTQYF
TGTGCCAGCAAAGGACTAGCGGGACGCACAGATACGCAGTATTTT
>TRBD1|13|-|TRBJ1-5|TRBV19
CASSIGQGQPQHF
TGTGCCAGTAGTATCGGACAGGGCCAGCCCCAGCATTTT
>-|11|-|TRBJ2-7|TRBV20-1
CSATGLGEQYF
TGCAGTGCGACGGGACTGGGGGAGCAGTACTTC
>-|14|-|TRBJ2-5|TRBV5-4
CASSFSQGQETQYF
TGTGCCAGCAGCTTTTCGCAGGGACAAGAGACCCAGTACTTC
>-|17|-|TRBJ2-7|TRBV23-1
CASAEGTLPKSNYEQYF
TGCGCCAGCGCAGAAGGGACCCTCCCAAAATCAAACTACGAGCAGTACTTC
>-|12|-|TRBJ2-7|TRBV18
CASSPGLYEQYF
TGTGCCAGCTCACCCGGTCTCTACGAGCAGTACTTC
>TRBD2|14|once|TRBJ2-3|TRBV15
CATSRNAGGDTQYF
TGTGCCACCAGCAGAAATGCGGGAGGCGATACGCAGTATTTT
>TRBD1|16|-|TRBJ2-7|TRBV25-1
CASSESRDRGTYEQYF
TGTGCCAGCAGTGAGTCCCGGGACAGGGGTACCTACGAGCAGTACTTC
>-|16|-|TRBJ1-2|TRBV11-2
CASSLVSEPGAYGYTF
TGTGCCAGCAGCTTAGTTTCAGAACCGGGGGCCTATGGCTACACCTTC
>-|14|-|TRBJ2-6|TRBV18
CASSPLDGANVLTF
TGTGCCAGCTCACCCCTGGACGGGGCCAACGTCCTGACTTTC
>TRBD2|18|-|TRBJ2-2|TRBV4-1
CASSLGGSLAGVPGELFF
TGCGCCAGCAGCCTCGGAGGTAGCCTAGCGGGAGTCCCCGGGGAGCTGTTTTTT
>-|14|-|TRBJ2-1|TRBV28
CASSYRRAYNEQFF
TGTGCCAGCAGTTATCGGCGAGCCTACAATGAGCAGTTCTTC
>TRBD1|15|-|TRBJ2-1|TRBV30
CAWSLEGGGYNEQFF
TGTGCCTGGAGTTTAGAAGGGGGCGGCTACAATGAGCAGTTCTTC
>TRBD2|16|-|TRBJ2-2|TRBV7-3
CASSLAAGGLPGELFF
TGTGCCAGCAGCCTAGCCGCGGGAGGGCTTCCCGGGGAGCTGTTTTTT
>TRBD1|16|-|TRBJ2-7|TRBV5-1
CASSQPRRDSSYEQYF
TGCGCCAGCAGCCAACCCCGACGGGACAGCTCCTACGAGCAGTACTTC
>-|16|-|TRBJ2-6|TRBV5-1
CASSPPGGGGANVLTF
TGCGCCAGCAGCCCCCCCGGGGGCGGTGGGGCCAACGTCCTGACTTTC
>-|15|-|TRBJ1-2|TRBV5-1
CASSAGTAVNYGYTF
TGCGCCAGCAGCGCCGGGACGGCGGTTAACTATGGCTACACCTTC
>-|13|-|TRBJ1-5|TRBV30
CAWSGTENQPQHF
TGTGCCTGGAGTGGGACAGAGAATCAGCCCCAGCATTTT
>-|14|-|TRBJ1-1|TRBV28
CASSSLDKNTEAFF
TGTGCCAGCAGTTCCCTTGACAAGAACACTGAAGCTTTCTTT
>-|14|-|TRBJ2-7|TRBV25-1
CASSEYDTAYEQYF
TGTGCCAGCAGTGAATATGACACCGCCTACGAGCAGTACTTC
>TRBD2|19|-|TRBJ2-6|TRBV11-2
CASSLDRYSGSGGANVLTF
TGTGCCAGCAGCTTAGATCGGTACAGCGGGAGTGGTGGGGCCAACGTCCTGACTTTC
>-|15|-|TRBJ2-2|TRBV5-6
CASSQYATNTGELFF
TGTGCCAGCAGCCAATACGCTACGAACACCGGGGAGCTGTTTTTT
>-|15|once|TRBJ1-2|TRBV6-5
CASSYSSDGDYGYTF
TGTGCCAGCAGTTACTCATCTGACGGAGACTATGGCTACACCTTC
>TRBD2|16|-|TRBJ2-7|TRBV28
CASIPTQGGRGDEQYF
TGTGCCAGCATCCCAACGCAGGGCGGGAGAGGGGACGAGCAGTACTTC
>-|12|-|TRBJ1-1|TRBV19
CASKRRNTEAFF
TGTGCCAGTAAACGACGGAACACTGAAGCTTTCTTT
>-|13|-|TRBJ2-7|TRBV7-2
CASSLARGYEQYF
TGTGCCAGCAGCTTAGCGAGAGGGTACGAGCAGTACTTC